Below, 4 T cell receptor beta chains from the same sample are listed, as sequenced in a study of shared clonotypes between healthy human individuals. The data were produced by immunoSEQ multiplex PCR, yet TCRdb's version contains in-frame clones alone and is incomplete. This sample yields 550,000 to 600,000 clones, of which around 78% are seen a single time; about 11% belongs to the top ten. Input material: PBMCs. The receptors shown here come from a woman between 40 and 55 years old in good health. Some clones in this sample may be carry-over from other donors' samples.

The rearrangement joins TRBV7-6 to TRBJ1-4; 9 bases match TRBD1. The CDR3 length is 20 residues. Germline loops: CDR1 SGHVS, CDR2 FNYEAQ. The junction had 15 bases not matched to a gene; V was cut back by 1 base and J by 3 bases. The CDR3 DNA reads TGTGCCAGCAGCTTAGTTCCGCCGGGACAGGGTAGTGTAGCTAATGAAAAACTGTTTTTT. This encodes CASSLVPPGQGSVANEKLFF. The full variable domain, its missing parts supplied by reference TRBV7-6 and TRBJ1-4, is GAGVSQSPRYKVTKRGQDVALRCDPISGHVSLYWYRQALGQGPEFLTYFNYEAQQDKSGLPNDRFSAERPEGSISTLTIQRTEQRDSAMYRCASSLVPPGQGSVANEKLFFGSGTQLSVL.

The gene calls are TRBV7-2 and TRBJ1-1; TRBD1 agrees at 7 bases. The germline gives CDR1 SGHTA, CDR2 FQGNSA. After removal of 4 bases from V and 1 base from J, the junction contained 0 bases not matched to a gene. The CDR3 is 13 amino acids. The CDR3 spells CASSWDRNTEAFF. The DNA of the CDR3 is TGTGCCAGCAGCTGGGACAGGAACACTGAAGCTTTCTTT.

Concerning this clone: The identical CDR3 is also encoded by other nucleotide sequences in the sample. This chain connects TRBV5-1 to TRBJ2-5; TRBD1 matches 7 bases. The germline V gene encodes CDR1 SGHRS and CDR2 YFSETQ. J was trimmed by 1 base and V by 0 bases; bases with no gene match: 0. This CDR3 spans 14 amino acids. Written as DNA, the CDR3 is TGCGCCAGCAGCTTGGGGACAGGCCAAGAGACCCAGTACTTC. This codes for CASSLGTGQETQYF. Full variable domain (rest looked up from reference TRBV5-1 and TRBJ2-5): KAGVTQTPRYLIKTRGQQVTLSCSPISGHRSVSWYQQTPGQGLQFLFEYFSETQRNKGNFPGRFSGRQFSNSRSEMNVSTLELGDSALYLCASSLGTGQETQYFGPGTRLLVL.

For the CDR3, the DNA is TGTGCCAGCAGCCCTGGGGCCTCCGGCGGGCAGTACTTC. As protein: CASSPGASGGQYF. V usage is TRBV7-3 and J usage is TRBJ2-7; D possibly corresponds to TRBD1 (5 bases). CDR3 length: 13 amino acids. Germline loops: CDR1 SGHTA, CDR2 FQGTGA. Trimming shortened V by 5 bases and J by 9 bases, and 17 bases separated the two germline ends.